This paragraph covers one T cell receptor (beta chain) sequence. This sample is drawn from a study of shared clonotypes between healthy human individuals. Whole-study context: Per donor, three plates held CD4 naive cells, three held CD4 memory, two held CD8 naive and one held CD8 memory.

Generated by immunoSEQ multiplex PCR, the TCRdb table keeps only in-frame clones and is missing some. This table has 2 million to 2.5 million clones, approximately 94% appearing once. The sample consisted of naive CD4+ T cells sorted from blood. Subset meaning: CD45RA+ positively selected. This clonotype was sampled from a man aged 18-30 years in good health.

The CDR3 loop is CASSQVEGSHYGYTF. CDR3 in DNA: TGTGCCAGCAGCCAAGTGGAAGGGTCCCACTATGGCTACACCTTC. The gene calls are TRBV4-2 and TRBJ1-2; D gene ambiguous. Germline CDR1 reads LGHNA; CDR2 reads YNFKEQ. Trimming shortened V by 1 base and J by 3 bases, and 12 bases separated the two germline ends. The CDR3 consists of 15 residues.